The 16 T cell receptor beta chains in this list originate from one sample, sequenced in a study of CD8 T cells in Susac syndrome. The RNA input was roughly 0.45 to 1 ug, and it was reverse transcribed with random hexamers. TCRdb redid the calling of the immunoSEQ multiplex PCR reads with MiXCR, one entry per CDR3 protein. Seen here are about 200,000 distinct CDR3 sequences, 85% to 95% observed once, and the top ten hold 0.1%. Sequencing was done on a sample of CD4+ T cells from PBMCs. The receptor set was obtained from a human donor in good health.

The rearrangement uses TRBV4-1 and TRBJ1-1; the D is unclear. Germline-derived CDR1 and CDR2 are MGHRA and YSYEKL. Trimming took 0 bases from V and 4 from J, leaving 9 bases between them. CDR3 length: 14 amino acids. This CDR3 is CASSQESMSTEAFF. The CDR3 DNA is TGCGCCAGCAGCCAAGAGTCCATGTCCACTGAAGCTTTCTTT.

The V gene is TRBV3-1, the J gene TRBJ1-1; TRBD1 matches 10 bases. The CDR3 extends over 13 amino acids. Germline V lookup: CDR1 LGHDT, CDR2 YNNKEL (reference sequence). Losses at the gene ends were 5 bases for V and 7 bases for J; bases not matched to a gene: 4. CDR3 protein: CASSDDRGLEAFF. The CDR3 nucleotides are TGTGCCAGCAGCGATGACAGGGGGCTTGAAGCTTTCTTT.

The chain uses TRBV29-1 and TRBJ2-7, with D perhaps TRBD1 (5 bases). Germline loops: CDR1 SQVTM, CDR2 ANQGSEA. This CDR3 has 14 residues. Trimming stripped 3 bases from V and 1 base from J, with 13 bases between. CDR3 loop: CSVDPTGTSYEQYF. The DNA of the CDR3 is TGCAGCGTTGACCCAACAGGTACATCCTACGAGCAGTACTTC.

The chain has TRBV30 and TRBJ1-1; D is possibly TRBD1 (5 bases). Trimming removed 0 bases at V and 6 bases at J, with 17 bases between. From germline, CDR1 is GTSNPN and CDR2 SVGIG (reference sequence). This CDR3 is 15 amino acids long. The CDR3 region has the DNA TGTGCCTGGAGTGTAGATATGTGGGGGATCTCTGAAGCTTTCTTT. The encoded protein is CAWSVDMWGISEAFF.

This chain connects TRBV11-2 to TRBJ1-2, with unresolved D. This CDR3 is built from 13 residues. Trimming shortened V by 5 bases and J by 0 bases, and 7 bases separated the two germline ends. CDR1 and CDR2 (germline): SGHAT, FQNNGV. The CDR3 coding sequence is TGTGCCAGCAGCCCCAGTACTAACTATGGCTACACCTTC. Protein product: CASSPSTNYGYTF.

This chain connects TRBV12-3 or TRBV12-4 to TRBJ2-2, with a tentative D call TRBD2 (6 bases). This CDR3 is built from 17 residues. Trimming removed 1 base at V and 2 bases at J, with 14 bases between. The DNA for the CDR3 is TGTGCCAGCAGTTTAGGGGGCGGGACTTTTAACACCGGGGAGCTGTTTTTT. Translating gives CASSLGGGTFNTGELFF.

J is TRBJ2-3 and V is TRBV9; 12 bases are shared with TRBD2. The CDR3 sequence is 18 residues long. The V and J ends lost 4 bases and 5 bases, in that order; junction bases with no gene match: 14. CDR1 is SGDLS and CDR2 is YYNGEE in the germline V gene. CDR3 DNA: TGTGCCAGCAGCCCTCATACCCCGGCTAGCGGGAGGGGAGATACGCAGTATTTT. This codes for CASSPHTPASGRGDTQYF.

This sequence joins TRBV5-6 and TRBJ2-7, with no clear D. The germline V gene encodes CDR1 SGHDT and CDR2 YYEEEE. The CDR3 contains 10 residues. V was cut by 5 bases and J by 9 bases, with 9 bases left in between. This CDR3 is CASRDTRQYV. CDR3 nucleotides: TGTGCCAGCAGAGATACGCGGCAGTACGTC.

The CDR3 loop reads CTFLGDSRDGYTF. The CDR3 region has the DNA TGCACCTTCCTCGGGGACTCAAGGGATGGCTACACCTTC. V and J are TRBV20-1 and TRBJ1-2; a weak D match, TRBD1 (5 bases). CDR1 DFQATT and CDR2 SNEGSKA come from the germline V gene (reference sequence). This CDR3 region has 13 residues.

CDR3 DNA sequence: TGCAGTGCTCCCGTGGGACTAGCGGGGTGCCCCGCTCCCTACGAGCAGTACGTC. Translating gives CSAPVGLAGCPAPYEQYV. This chain connects TRBV20-1 to TRBJ2-7; TRBD2 agrees at 13 bases. J was trimmed by 2 bases and V by 5 bases; bases with no gene match: 15. This CDR3 contains 18 residues. CDR1 and CDR2 (germline): DFQATT, SNEGSKA (reference sequence).

The CDR3 DNA reads as TGTGCCAGCAGTTCCTCTATCCGGAGGGCCGAGCAGTACGTC. This codes for CASSSSIRRAEQYV. The chain employs TRBV12-3 or TRBV12-4 and TRBJ2-7; D is perhaps TRBD2 (6 bases). There are 14 residues in the CDR3. The V end lost 4 bases, the J end lost 6 bases, and 16 bases lay between the germline ends.

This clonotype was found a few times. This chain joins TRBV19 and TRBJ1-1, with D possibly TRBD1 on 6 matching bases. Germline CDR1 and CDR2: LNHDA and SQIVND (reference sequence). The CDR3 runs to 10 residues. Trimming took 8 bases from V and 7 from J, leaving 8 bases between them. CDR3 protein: CASGQIEAFF. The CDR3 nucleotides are TGTGCCAGTGGACAGATTGAAGCTTTCTTT.

CDR3 coding DNA: TGTGCCAGCAGTCTGTCCCTCCTTCCCTGGACGGCCCAGTACTTC. This encodes CASSLSLLPWTAQYF. V gene TRBV12-3 or TRBV12-4 combines with J gene TRBJ2-5; no reliable D call. The ends were cut back, 5 bases at V and 9 bases at J, with 22 bases in the middle. There are 15 residues in the CDR3.

For the CDR3, the DNA is TGTGCCAGCAGCGTAGACTGGAGCTCCGATGATGAGCAGTTCTTC. This codes for CASSVDWSSDDEQFF. The J gene is TRBJ2-1, the V gene TRBV9, with D uncertain. The V gene lost 0 bases and the J gene lost 8 bases, with 15 bases spanning the gap. The CDR3 spans 15 residues. CDR1 is SGDLS and CDR2 is YYNGEE in the germline V gene.

Written as DNA, the CDR3 is TGTGCCAGCAGCCAACTCGGGGATTCAGATACGCAGTATTTT. Translated: CASSQLGDSDTQYF. V is TRBV3-1 and J is TRBJ2-3, with a tentative D call TRBD2 (5 bases). Germline assignment: CDR1 LGHDT and CDR2 YNNKEL (reference sequence). This CDR3 contains 14 residues. With 2 bases removed from V and 4 bases from J, the gap between germline ends came to 10 bases.

The CDR3, as DNA: TGCAGTGCTCCCCCGGGAGTCAACAGGGAAAAGCAGTTCTTC. Translating gives CSAPPGVNREKQFF. This chain links TRBV20-1 with TRBJ2-1; either TRBD1 or TRBD2 may fit D (6 bases each). In germline, CDR1 is DFQATT, CDR2 SNEGSKA (reference sequence). V shed 5 bases and J shed 11 bases, with 22 bases lying between them. The CDR3 runs to 14 residues.